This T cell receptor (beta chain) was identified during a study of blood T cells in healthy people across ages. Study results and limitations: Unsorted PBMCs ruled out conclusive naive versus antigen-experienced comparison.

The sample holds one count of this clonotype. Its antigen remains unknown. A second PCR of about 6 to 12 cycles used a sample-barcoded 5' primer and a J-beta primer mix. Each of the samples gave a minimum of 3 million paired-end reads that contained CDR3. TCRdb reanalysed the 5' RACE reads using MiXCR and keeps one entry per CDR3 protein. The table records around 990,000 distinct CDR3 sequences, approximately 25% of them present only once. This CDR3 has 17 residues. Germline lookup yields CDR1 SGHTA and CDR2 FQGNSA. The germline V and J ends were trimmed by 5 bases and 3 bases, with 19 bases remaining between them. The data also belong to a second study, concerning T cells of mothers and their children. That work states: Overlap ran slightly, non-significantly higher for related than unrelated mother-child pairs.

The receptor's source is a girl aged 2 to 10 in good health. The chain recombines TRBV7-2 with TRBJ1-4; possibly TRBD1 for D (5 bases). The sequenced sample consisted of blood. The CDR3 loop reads CASSPSQGATANEKLFF. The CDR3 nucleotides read TGTGCCAGCAGCCCATCTCAGGGAGCCACAGCTAATGAAAAACTGTTTTTT.